The 14 T cell receptor beta chains given below trace back to one sample, sequenced in a study of shared clonotypes between healthy human individuals. Generated by immunoSEQ multiplex PCR, the TCRdb table keeps only in-frame clones and is missing some. The repertoire holds a few million clones, with about 92% as singletons. The sample was naive CD4+ T cells sorted from blood. The subset was: CD45RA+ positively selected. These receptors were taken from a man between 18 and 35 years old in good health.

The V call is TRBV29-1, the J call TRBJ2-7; 8 positions match TRBD1. This CDR3 contains 13 residues. The V segment lost 6 bases and the J segment 3 bases; nucleotides outside the gene matches: 7. Germline V lookup: CDR1 SQVTM, CDR2 ANQGSEA. CDR3 sequence (DNA): TGCAGCGTCTCGACAGGGGCCTTCTACGAGCAGTACTTC. Translation gives CSVSTGAFYEQYF.

The chain recombines TRBV7-9 with TRBJ2-7; perhaps D is TRBD1 or TRBD2 (5 bases each). The CDR3 consists of 15 residues. CDR1 is SEHNR, CDR2 FQNEAQ, per germline (reference sequence). The V gene lost 5 bases and the J gene lost 5 bases, with 19 bases spanning the gap. The DNA of the CDR3 is TGTGCCAGCAGCCCCATCGGGACCTTAGCCCACGAGCAGTACTTC. It translates to CASSPIGTLAHEQYF.

Only one count was recorded for this clone. V usage is TRBV2 and J usage is TRBJ2-2, with D perhaps matching TRBD2 (6 bases). The length of the CDR3 is 15 residues. Trimming left V 3 bases short and J 4 bases short, with 12 bases between. CDR1 and CDR2 from the germline V gene are SNHLY and FYNNEI. DNA for the CDR3: TGTGCCAGCAGTGATCGGGGGAGTAGCACCGGGGAGCTGTTTTTT. It translates to CASSDRGSSTGELFF.

The chain carries TRBV10-3 and TRBJ2-2, with 8 bases matching TRBD2. The CDR3 has 16 amino acids. After removal of 7 bases from V and 2 bases from J, the junction contained 9 bases not matched to a gene. Germline V gene lookup returns CDR1 ENHRY and CDR2 SYGVKD. The CDR3 DNA follows: TGTGCCATCAACCCCGTTAGCGGGGTTAACACCGGGGAGCTGTTTTTT. Translating it yields CAINPVSGVNTGELFF.

V is TRBV7-9 and J is TRBJ2-7; 11 nucleotides match TRBD2. There are 15 residues in the CDR3. J gave up 4 bases and V 4 bases, and 6 bases lay outside the gene matches. Per the germline V gene, CDR1 is SEHNR and CDR2 is FQNEAQ (reference sequence). The CDR3 spells CASSSTSGGEYEQYF. The CDR3 coding sequence is TGTGCCAGCAGCTCCACTAGCGGGGGAGAGTACGAGCAGTACTTC.

This clone was detected only once. The V gene is TRBV2, the J gene TRBJ1-2; 10 positions match TRBD1. This CDR3 contains 13 residues. V lost 8 bases, J lost 3 bases, and 3 bases stayed unmatched. From germline, CDR1 is SNHLY and CDR2 FYNNEI. The CDR3, as DNA: TGTGCCAGCGGGACAGGGGTTCACTATGGCTACACCTTC. This encodes CASGTGVHYGYTF.

Of note for this clone: Other DNA sequences within the sample encode an identical CDR3. The CDR3 region has the DNA TGTGCCAGCAGTTACGCGGGGCAGGGAAACACCGGGGAGCTGTTTTTT. Amino acids: CASSYAGQGNTGELFF. V gene TRBV6-5 combines with J gene TRBJ2-2, with D perhaps matching TRBD2 (6 bases). Trimming pared 2 bases from V and 2 bases from J, leaving 12 bases between. The CDR3 sequence is 16 residues long. Germline V gives CDR1 MNHEY, CDR2 SVGAGI.

V gene TRBV19 combines with J gene TRBJ2-5, with 12 bases lining up with TRBD2. CDR3 length: 16 residues. Trimming cost V 5 bases and J 5 bases; bases outside gene matches: 9. The germline CDR1 and CDR2 sequences are LNHDA and SQIVND (reference sequence). CDR3 DNA: TGTGCCAGTAGTTACCAAACTAGCGGGAGGTATGAGACCCAGTACTTC. It specifies CASSYQTSGRYETQYF.

CDR3 amino acids: CAWSVYWTSGGLETQYF. Here the CDR3 DNA reads TGTGCCTGGAGCGTATACTGGACTAGCGGGGGTTTGGAGACCCAGTACTTC. The chain has TRBV30 and TRBJ2-5, with 13 bases lining up with TRBD2. The CDR3 spans 17 residues. Trimming took 3 bases from V and 5 from J; bases not matched to a gene: 12. Germline-derived CDR1 and CDR2 are GTSNPN and SVGIG (reference sequence).

This clone was seen a handful of times. This sequence joins TRBV27 and TRBJ1-2; the D gene is possibly TRBD1 (5 bases). CDR3 length equals 16 residues. Germline V gene sequence: CDR1 MNHEY, CDR2 SMNVEV (reference sequence). V was pared by 2 bases and J by 4 bases, with 17 bases between. CDR3 sequence (DNA): TGTGCCAGCAGTTTACGCCAGGGTTCGCTTATCTATGGCTACACCTTC. Protein product: CASSLRQGSLIYGYTF.

The chain recombines TRBV5-4 with TRBJ2-5, with D perhaps matching TRBD1 or TRBD2 (5 bases each). The V end was cut by 1 base, the J end by 3 bases, with 13 bases between. CDR3 length equals 15 residues. Germline CDR1 is SGHNT and CDR2 is YYREEE (reference sequence). In nucleotides, the CDR3 is TGTGCCAGCAGCTTGTCGGGGACGCTTAAAGAGACCCAGTACTTC. Amino acids: CASSLSGTLKETQYF.

The chain is built from TRBV2 and TRBJ2-2, with 7 bases aligning to TRBD2. Germline assignment: CDR1 SNHLY and CDR2 FYNNEI. The CDR3 consists of 13 residues. V shed 7 bases and J 7 bases; nucleotides not matched to a gene: 6. CDR3 DNA sequence: TGTGCCAGCACGACTAGCCGAGACGGGGAGCTGTTTTTT. This gives the protein CASTTSRDGELFF.

This clone was recorded a few times. The chain combines TRBV9 with TRBJ1-3; D gene unclear. Deletions cut 3 bases from V and 0 bases from J, with 4 bases between. CDR1 is SGDLS and CDR2 is YYNGEE in the germline V gene. The CDR3 has 13 amino acids. CDR3 sequence: CASSDRSGNTIYF. The CDR3 coding sequence is TGTGCCAGCAGCGACCGCTCTGGAAACACCATATATTTT.

The chain combines TRBV6-6 with TRBJ1-1; TRBD1 might be the D (5 bases). Germline CDR1 and CDR2: MNHNY and SVGAGI (reference sequence). V gave up 8 bases and J gave up 0 bases, with 16 bases separating them. The length of the CDR3 is 15 residues. As DNA, the CDR3 is TGTGCCAGCCGGGGGGGTTTTGGGATGAACACTGAAGCTTTCTTT. It specifies CASRGGFGMNTEAFF.